Presented here are 31 T cell receptor beta chains from one specimen sequenced in a study of T cells after yellow fever vaccination. TCRdb processed the 5' RACE reads anew with MiXCR; each CDR3 protein has one entry. In the table there are about 630,000 distinct CDR3 sequences, around an eighth of which are singletons. The starting material was PBMCs, obtained on the day of the yellow fever booster vaccination. These receptor sequences come from a man younger than 40 who received the YFV17D yellow fever vaccine.

This clonotype was observed a handful of times. The chain has TRBV2 and TRBJ2-3; 7 positions match TRBD2. This CDR3 contains 14 residues. The V gene's germline CDR1 is SNHLY and CDR2 FYNNEI. V lost 10 bases to trimming and J lost 2 bases; unmatched junction nucleotides: 9. The CDR3 reads CANTRLADTDTQYF. In nucleotides, the CDR3 is TGTGCCAACACGAGGCTAGCGGACACAGATACGCAGTATTTT. The whole variable domain, filled in from reference TRBV2 and TRBJ2-3, reads EPEVTQTPSHQVTQMGQEVILRCVPISNHLYFYWYRQILGQKVEFLVSFYNNEISEKSEIFDDQFSVERPDGSNFTLKIRSTKLEDSAMYFCANTRLADTDTQYFGPGTRLTVL.

The chain recombines TRBV6-6 with TRBJ2-1, with a weak D call TRBD2 (6 bases). Germline V CDR1 and CDR2: MNHNY, SVGAGI (reference sequence). V was clipped by 2 bases and J by 16 bases, with 18 bases between them. This CDR3 has 13 residues. CDR3 loop: CASSYPEGTPSFF. For the CDR3, the DNA is TGTGCCAGCAGTTACCCGGAAGGGACTCCCTCTTTCTTC.

This clonotype was detected many times. This sequence joins TRBV5-1 and TRBJ2-5, with 13 bases lining up with TRBD2. Germline CDR1 SGHRS, CDR2 YFSETQ. V gave up 3 bases and J gave up 2 bases; unmatched junction bases: 4. The CDR3 has 16 residues. The CDR3, as DNA: TGCGCCAGCAGCTCCCCGGGACTAGCGGGACAAGAGACCCAGTACTTC. This codes for CASSSPGLAGQETQYF.

The chain links TRBV7-2 to TRBJ2-7; 8 nucleotides match TRBD2. Germline-derived CDR1 and CDR2 are SGHTA and FQGNSA. V lost 0 bases and J lost 6; bases outside the gene matches: 10. The CDR3 runs 16 residues. In DNA, the CDR3 is TGTGCCAGCAGCTTAGCGGCAAATGCGGGAGGCGGCGAGCAGTACTTC. The encoded protein is CASSLAANAGGGEQYF.

This clonotype was seen more than once but under ten times. In nucleotides, the CDR3 is TGTGCCAGCTGCTCCCCGGCTAGCGGGGAATACGAGCAGTACTTC. Translating it yields CASCSPASGEYEQYF. The chain carries TRBV12-3 or TRBV12-4 and TRBJ2-7; 9 bases line up with TRBD2. Unmatched junction bases numbered 12, after V lost 8 bases and J lost 4 bases. This CDR3 has 15 residues.

This clonotype was counted between two and nine times. V is TRBV5-4 and J is TRBJ2-1; D is possibly TRBD1 (6 bases). V gave up 0 bases and J gave up 5 bases, with 9 bases separating them. CDR3 length: 14 amino acids. Germline loops: CDR1 SGHNT, CDR2 YYREEE (reference sequence). CDR3 sequence (DNA): TGTGCCAGCAGCTTGGTGGGACACAACAATGAGCAGTTCTTC. Its protein product is CASSLVGHNNEQFF.

V is TRBV20-1 and J is TRBJ2-3; either TRBD1 or TRBD2 may fit D (5 bases each). There are 12 residues in the CDR3. Germline assignment: CDR1 DFQATT and CDR2 SNEGSKA (reference sequence). Trimming pared 5 bases from V and 6 bases from J, leaving 12 bases between. In nucleotides, the CDR3 is TGCAGTGCTCGCCTAGCAGGGGATACGCAGTATTTT. Translating gives CSARLAGDTQYF.

Only one count was recorded for this clonotype. The junction and the germline gene differ at one end; a read error may be behind it. The rearrangement uses TRBV29-1 and TRBJ1-3; D unresolved. CDR1 and CDR2 (germline): SQVTM, ANQGSEA. The CDR3 is 13 amino acids. The CDR3 region has the DNA TGCAGCGTTCGGTCCAACTCTAGAAACACCATATATTTT. Its protein is CSVRSNSRNTIYF.

The rearrangement links TRBV3-1 to TRBJ2-5, with D perhaps TRBD2 (5 bases). CDR3 size: 14 residues. The germline V gene encodes CDR1 LGHDT and CDR2 YNNKEL (reference sequence). V gave up 1 base and J gave up 5 bases, with 11 bases separating them. In DNA, the CDR3 is TGTGCCAGCAGCCAAGTTGGGAGAGATGAGACCCAGTACTTC. This codes for CASSQVGRDETQYF.

This clonotype was counted only a few times. The rearrangement joins TRBV6-4 to TRBJ1-6; possibly TRBD1 for D (5 bases). V lost 6 bases to trimming and J lost 7 bases, with 13 bases between them. The CDR3 runs to 14 residues. Germline V lookup: CDR1 MRHNA, CDR2 SNTAGT. CDR3 sequence: CASSPRGENSPLHF. Written as DNA, the CDR3 is TGTGCCAGCAGCCCCCGGGGGGAAAATTCACCCCTCCACTTT.

V and J are TRBV4-2 and TRBJ1-1, with 11 nucleotides matching TRBD1. This CDR3 has 15 amino acids. Germline loops: CDR1 LGHNA, CDR2 YNFKEQ. V dropped 1 base and J dropped 5; count of bases not matched to a gene: 3. The CDR3 DNA reads as TGTGCCAGCAGCCAAGGGGACAGGGGGAGGACTGAAGCTTTCTTT. Translation: CASSQGDRGRTEAFF.

This clonotype turned up a few times. This chain connects TRBV5-1 to TRBJ2-7; D is possibly TRBD2 (6 bases). Germline V CDR1 and CDR2: SGHRS, YFSETQ. CDR3 length: 13 residues. Trimming removed 4 bases from V and 6 bases from J, with 14 bases in between. DNA of the CDR3: TGCGCCAGCAGCACCCCCCTAGCGTCCGAGCAGTACTTC. Its translation: CASSTPLASEQYF. The whole variable domain, filled in from reference TRBV5-1 and TRBJ2-7, reads KAGVTQTPRYLIKTRGQQVTLSCSPISGHRSVSWYQQTPGQGLQFLFEYFSETQRNKGNFPGRFSGRQFSNSRSEMNVSTLELGDSALYLCASSTPLASEQYFGPGTRLTVT.

This clonotype has only a few counts. The chain links TRBV6-5 to TRBJ2-5, with D tentatively TRBD2 (5 bases). Trimming shortened V by 4 bases and J by 5 bases, and 17 bases separated the two germline ends. The CDR3 consists of 15 residues. CDR1 is MNHEY, CDR2 SVGAGI, per germline. In DNA, the CDR3 is TGTGCCAGCAGTTCCCCGGAGGTGCCGGTGGAGACCCAGTACTTC. It specifies CASSSPEVPVETQYF.

The chain carries TRBV15 and TRBJ2-1; 9 bases match TRBD2. The CDR3 covers 14 residues. The germline V gene encodes CDR1 LNHNV and CDR2 YYDKDF (reference sequence). The junction had 7 bases not matched to a gene; V was cut back by 8 bases and J by 5 bases. As DNA, the CDR3 is TGTGCCACCCCATCGCGGGAGGGAAACAATGAGCAGTTCTTC. Translating it yields CATPSREGNNEQFF.

This clonotype was found a few times. The chain joins TRBV24-1 to TRBJ2-3; D is undetermined. From germline, CDR1 is KGHDR and CDR2 SFDVKD. This CDR3 has 14 amino acids. The V end was cut by 0 bases, the J end by 4 bases, with 7 bases between. The CDR3 region is CATSDLQRSDTQYF. Written as DNA, the CDR3 is TGTGCCACCAGTGATTTGCAACGATCAGATACGCAGTATTTT.

This clonotype turned up a few times. The chain employs TRBV10-2 and TRBJ2-4; TRBD1 matches 7 bases. V dropped 5 bases and J dropped 0; count of bases not matched to a gene: 13. This CDR3 has 18 amino acids. Germline-derived CDR1 and CDR2 are WSHSY and SAAADI. CDR3 bases: TGCGCCAGCAGTAACACCGGGACAGCAAATATAGCCAAAAACATTCAGTACTTC. Protein sequence: CASSNTGTANIAKNIQYF.

In this sample, this clonotype turned up a few times. The rearrangement links TRBV7-6 to TRBJ2-7; no clear D. V was clipped by 4 bases and J by 3 bases, with 13 bases between them. This CDR3 comprises 14 residues. Germline V lookup: CDR1 SGHVS, CDR2 FNYEAQ. The CDR3 here is CASSSAQRSYEQYF. The CDR3 DNA reads TGTGCCAGCAGCTCAGCCCAACGAAGCTACGAGCAGTACTTC.

The CDR3 loop reads CSARSGQGGYEQYF. As DNA, the CDR3 is TGCAGTGCCCGGTCCGGCCAAGGTGGATACGAGCAGTACTTC. The genes are TRBV29-1 and TRBJ2-7; D gene uncertain. Germline V gene sequence: CDR1 SQVTM, CDR2 ANQGSEA. The CDR3 spans 14 residues.

V gene TRBV4-3 combines with J gene TRBJ2-1, with TRBD2 identical over 11 bases. The CDR3 has 16 residues. Germline-derived CDR1 and CDR2 are LGHNA and YSLEER. V was clipped by 2 bases and J by 3 bases; unmatched bases: 3. The CDR3 region is CASSQIAGGFYNEQFF. As DNA, the CDR3 is TGCGCCAGCAGCCAAATAGCGGGAGGGTTCTACAATGAGCAGTTCTTC.

The chain combines TRBV7-2 with TRBJ2-1; D uncertain. This CDR3 is 14 amino acids long. Trimming took off 3 bases at V and 0 bases at J, with 6 bases between the two ends. Germline V gene sequence: CDR1 SGHTA, CDR2 FQGNSA. The CDR3 DNA reads as TGTGCCAGCAGCTTCCAAGTCTCCTACAATGAGCAGTTCTTC. Translation: CASSFQVSYNEQFF.

This clonotype was counted between two and nine times. V usage is TRBV28 and J usage is TRBJ2-5; D may correspond to TRBD1 or TRBD2 (5 bases each). Per germline, CDR1 MDHEN and CDR2 SYDVKM. Trimming cost V 2 bases and J 2 bases, with 12 bases left between them. The CDR3 contains 15 residues. The CDR3 reads CASSLPGLNQETQYF. CDR3 DNA: TGTGCCAGCAGTTTACCGGGGCTAAATCAAGAGACCCAGTACTTC.

The rearrangement links TRBV20-1 to TRBJ1-1; D might be TRBD1 (5 bases). This CDR3 is built from 12 residues. Germline V gene sequence: CDR1 DFQATT, CDR2 SNEGSKA (reference sequence). The V end lost 4 bases, the J end lost 4 bases, and 10 bases lay between the germline ends. For the CDR3, the DNA is TGCAGTGCTACTTCGGGGCGCACTGAAGCTTTCTTT. It yields the protein CSATSGRTEAFF.

The rearrangement uses TRBV20-1 and TRBJ2-5; D is ambiguous. Trimming took off 4 bases at V and 7 bases at J, with 13 bases between the two ends. The CDR3 is made up of 12 amino acids. The germline V gene encodes CDR1 DFQATT and CDR2 SNEGSKA (reference sequence). This CDR3 reads CSAKAWAGTQYF. The DNA of the CDR3 is TGCAGTGCTAAGGCCTGGGCAGGGACCCAGTACTTC.

The sample holds a few counts of this clonotype. The chain has TRBV7-2 and TRBJ1-6, with 10 bases aligning to TRBD1. In germline, CDR1 is SGHTA, CDR2 FQGNSA. This CDR3 spans 15 amino acids. Trimming removed 3 bases from V and 6 bases from J; junction bases left unmatched: 2. CDR3 in DNA: TGTGCCAGCAGCTTGGGACAGGGGATTAATTCACCCCTCCACTTT. Translated, it gives CASSLGQGINSPLHF.

This clonotype has only a few counts. The chain couples TRBV28 to TRBJ2-7, with 8 bases aligning to TRBD2. This CDR3 spans 15 amino acids. Germline CDR1 and CDR2: MDHEN and SYDVKM. V shed 4 bases and J 1 base; nucleotides not matched to a gene: 6. The CDR3 nucleotides read TGTGCCAGCAGTTCTGCAGCGGGGGAGTCCTACGAGCAGTACTTC. Its protein is CASSSAAGESYEQYF.

CDR3 sequence reads: CASSPTPASSGNTIYF. The CDR3 nucleotides are TGTGCCAGCTCACCTACCCCAGCGAGCTCTGGAAACACCATATATTTT. This chain links TRBV18 with TRBJ1-3; no clear D. The V and J ends lost 3 bases and 0 bases respectively, with 12 bases between them. The germline CDR1 and CDR2 sequences are KGHSH and LQKENI. The CDR3 runs 16 residues.

V usage is TRBV28 and J usage is TRBJ2-3; 7 bases are shared with TRBD2. Germline loops: CDR1 MDHEN, CDR2 SYDVKM. The CDR3 sequence is 14 residues long. With V trimmed by 11 bases and J by 5 bases, 13 bases remained unmatched. As DNA, the CDR3 is TGTGCCTCCCAGGAGCGGGAATTTTTAGATACGCAGTATTTT. Translating it yields CASQEREFLDTQYF.

The chain uses TRBV19 and TRBJ2-5; D is perhaps TRBD2 (5 bases). This CDR3 region has 15 residues. Trimming stripped 7 bases from V and 1 base from J, with 16 bases between. Germline CDR1 and CDR2: LNHDA and SQIVND (reference sequence). CDR3 sequence reads: CASIIGLMVQETQYF. The CDR3, as DNA: TGTGCCAGTATTATTGGACTCATGGTCCAAGAGACCCAGTACTTC.

The CDR3 DNA reads as TGTGCCAGCGGGGGACTAGCGGGAGGTCGGGACCAAGAGACCCAGTACTTC. Translated: CASGGLAGGRDQETQYF. The chain combines TRBV28 with TRBJ2-5, with 15 bases matching TRBD2. The germline CDR1 and CDR2 sequences are MDHEN and SYDVKM. The V and J ends lost 8 bases and 0 bases, in that order; junction bases with no gene match: 7. The CDR3 contains 17 residues.

There are a few counts of this clonotype. The rearrangement uses TRBV20-1 and TRBJ1-3; D is ambiguous. The CDR3 contains 14 residues. Trimming took 0 bases from V and 1 from J, leaving 7 bases between them. Germline lookup yields CDR1 DFQATT and CDR2 SNEGSKA (reference sequence). The chain's CDR3 is CSARDWSSGNTIYF. CDR3 sequence (DNA): TGCAGTGCTAGAGATTGGAGTTCTGGAAACACCATATATTTT.

The V call is TRBV29-1, the J call TRBJ2-5; 8 bases line up with TRBD2. The CDR3 loop spans 12 amino acids. The V segment lost 8 bases and the J segment 5 bases; nucleotides outside the gene matches: 7. The germline gives CDR1 SQVTM, CDR2 ANQGSEA. CDR3 DNA sequence: TGCAGCTCCGCGGGGGGCAGGGAGACCCAGTACTTC. Translated: CSSAGGRETQYF.